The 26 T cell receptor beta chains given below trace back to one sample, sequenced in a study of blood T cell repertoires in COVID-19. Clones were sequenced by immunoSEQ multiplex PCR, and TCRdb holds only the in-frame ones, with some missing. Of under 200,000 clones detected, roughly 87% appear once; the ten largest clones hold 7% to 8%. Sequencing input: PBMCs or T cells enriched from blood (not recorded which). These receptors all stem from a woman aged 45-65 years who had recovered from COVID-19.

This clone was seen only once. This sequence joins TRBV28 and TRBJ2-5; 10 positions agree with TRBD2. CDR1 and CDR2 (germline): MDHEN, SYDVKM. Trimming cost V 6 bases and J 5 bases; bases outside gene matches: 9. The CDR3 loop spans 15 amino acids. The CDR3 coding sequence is TGTGCCAGCAGGCCGGGAGCGGGAGGGCGGGAGACCCAGTACTTC. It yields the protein CASRPGAGGRETQYF.

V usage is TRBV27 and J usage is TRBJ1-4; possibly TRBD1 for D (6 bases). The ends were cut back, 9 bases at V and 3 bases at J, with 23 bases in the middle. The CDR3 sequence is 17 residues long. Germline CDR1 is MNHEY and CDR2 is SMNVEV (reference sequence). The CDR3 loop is CASRTGQLPGPNEKLFF. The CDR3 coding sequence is TGTGCCAGTAGAACAGGGCAGTTGCCCGGGCCTAATGAAAAACTGTTTTTT.

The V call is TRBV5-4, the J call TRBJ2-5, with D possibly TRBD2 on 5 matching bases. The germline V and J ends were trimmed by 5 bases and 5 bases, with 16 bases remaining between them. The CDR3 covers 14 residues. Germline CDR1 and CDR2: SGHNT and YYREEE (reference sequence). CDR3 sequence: CASSFGQEEETQYF. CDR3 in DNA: TGTGCCAGCAGTTTCGGGCAGGAGGAGGAGACCCAGTACTTC. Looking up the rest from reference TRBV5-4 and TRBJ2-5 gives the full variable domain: ETGVTQSPTHLIKTRGQQVTLRCSSQSGHNTVSWYQQALGQGPQFIFQYYREEENGRGNFPPRFSGLQFPNYSSELNVNALELDDSALYLCASSFGQEEETQYFGPGTRLLVL.

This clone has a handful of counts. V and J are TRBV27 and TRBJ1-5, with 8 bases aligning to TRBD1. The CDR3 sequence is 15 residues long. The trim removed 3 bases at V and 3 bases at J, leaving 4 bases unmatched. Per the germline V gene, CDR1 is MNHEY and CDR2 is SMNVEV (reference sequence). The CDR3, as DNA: TGTGCCAGCAGTTTGACGGGACAGGTCAATCAGCCCCAGCATTTT. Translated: CASSLTGQVNQPQHF.

This CDR3 is CASRTGWSSYEQYF. The CDR3 DNA is TGTGCCAGCAGAACAGGGTGGAGCTCCTACGAGCAGTACTTC. V and J are TRBV7-2 and TRBJ2-7; possible D gene TRBD1, 6 bases. With 6 bases removed from V and 0 bases from J, the gap between germline ends came to 12 bases. This CDR3 comprises 14 residues. Germline V gene lookup returns CDR1 SGHTA and CDR2 FQGNSA.

The CDR3 nucleotides are TGTGCCAGCAGCGTAGGGGACAGAGGCTCTGGAAACACCATATATTTT. This codes for CASSVGDRGSGNTIYF. The rearrangement uses TRBV9 and TRBJ1-3; 7 bases map to TRBD1. The V gene's germline CDR1 is SGDLS and CDR2 YYNGEE. This CDR3 has 16 residues. Trimming cost V 0 bases and J 0 bases; bases outside gene matches: 3.

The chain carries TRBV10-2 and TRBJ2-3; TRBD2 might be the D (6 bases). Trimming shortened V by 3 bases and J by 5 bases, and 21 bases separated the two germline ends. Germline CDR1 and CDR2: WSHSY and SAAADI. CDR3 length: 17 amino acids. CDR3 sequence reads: CASSEGRLVTGGDTQYF. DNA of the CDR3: TGCGCCAGCAGTGAAGGGAGACTAGTGACCGGGGGAGATACGCAGTATTTT.

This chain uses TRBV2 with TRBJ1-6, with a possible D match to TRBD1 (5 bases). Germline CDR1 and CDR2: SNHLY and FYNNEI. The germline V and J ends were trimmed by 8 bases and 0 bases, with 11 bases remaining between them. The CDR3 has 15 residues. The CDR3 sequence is CASGSGNSYNSPLHF. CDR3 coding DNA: TGTGCCAGCGGATCAGGGAACTCCTATAATTCACCCCTCCACTTT.

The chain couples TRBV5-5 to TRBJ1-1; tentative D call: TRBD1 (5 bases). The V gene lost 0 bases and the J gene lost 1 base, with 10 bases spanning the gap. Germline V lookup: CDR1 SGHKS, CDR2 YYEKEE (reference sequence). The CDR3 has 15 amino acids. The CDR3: CASSLVGGRNTEAFF. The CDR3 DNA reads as TGTGCCAGCAGCTTGGTGGGGGGTCGGAACACTGAAGCTTTCTTT.

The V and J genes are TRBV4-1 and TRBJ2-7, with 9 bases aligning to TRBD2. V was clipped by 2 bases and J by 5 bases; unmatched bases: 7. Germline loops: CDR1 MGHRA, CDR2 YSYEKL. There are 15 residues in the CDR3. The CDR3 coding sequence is TGCGCCAGCAGCCAATTCGTAGCGGGAGTACACGAGCAGTACTTC. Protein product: CASSQFVAGVHEQYF.

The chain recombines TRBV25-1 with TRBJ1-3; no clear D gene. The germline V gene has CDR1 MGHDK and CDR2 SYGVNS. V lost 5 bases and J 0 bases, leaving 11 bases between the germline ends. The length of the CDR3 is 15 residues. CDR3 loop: CASSSRRGSGNTIYF. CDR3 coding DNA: TGTGCCAGCAGTTCACGACGGGGCTCTGGAAACACCATATATTTT.

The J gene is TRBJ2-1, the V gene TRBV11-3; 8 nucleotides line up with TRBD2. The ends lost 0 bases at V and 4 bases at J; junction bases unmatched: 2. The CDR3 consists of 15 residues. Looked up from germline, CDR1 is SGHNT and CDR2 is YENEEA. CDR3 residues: CASSLDLAGYNEQFF. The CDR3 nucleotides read TGTGCCAGCAGCTTAGATTTAGCGGGGTACAATGAGCAGTTCTTC.

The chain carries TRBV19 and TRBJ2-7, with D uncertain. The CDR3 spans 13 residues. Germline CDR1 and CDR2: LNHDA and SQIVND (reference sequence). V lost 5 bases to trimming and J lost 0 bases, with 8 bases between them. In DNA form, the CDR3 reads TGTGCCAGTAGTGATGGGCCCTCCTACGAGCAGTACTTC. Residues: CASSDGPSYEQYF.

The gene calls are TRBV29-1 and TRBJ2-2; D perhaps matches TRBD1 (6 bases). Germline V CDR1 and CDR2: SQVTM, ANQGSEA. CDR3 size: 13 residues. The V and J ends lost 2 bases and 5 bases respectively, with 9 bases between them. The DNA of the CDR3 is TGCAGCGTTGAACAGAGGGGGACCGGGGAGCTGTTTTTT. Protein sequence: CSVEQRGTGELFF.

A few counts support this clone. The CDR3 loop is CASSKTSGSRTGELFF. The CDR3 coding sequence is TGTGCCAGCAGCAAAACTAGCGGGAGCCGCACCGGGGAGCTGTTTTTT. The chain combines TRBV11-3 with TRBJ2-2; 11 bases are a match to TRBD2. From germline, CDR1 is SGHNT and CDR2 YENEEA. Trimming took 5 bases from V and 4 from J; bases not matched to a gene: 6. CDR3 size: 16 residues.

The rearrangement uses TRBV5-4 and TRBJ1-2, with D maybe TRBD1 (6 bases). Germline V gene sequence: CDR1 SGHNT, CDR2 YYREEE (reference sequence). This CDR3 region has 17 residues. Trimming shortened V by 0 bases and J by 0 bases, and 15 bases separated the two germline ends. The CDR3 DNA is TGTGCCAGCAGCTTGGACGGACAGCAAAAAGCTAACTATGGCTACACCTTC. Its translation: CASSLDGQQKANYGYTF. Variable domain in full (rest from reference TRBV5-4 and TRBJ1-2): ETGVTQSPTHLIKTRGQQVTLRCSSQSGHNTVSWYQQALGQGPQFIFQYYREEENGRGNFPPRFSGLQFPNYSSELNVNALELDDSALYLCASSLDGQQKANYGYTFGSGTRLTVV.

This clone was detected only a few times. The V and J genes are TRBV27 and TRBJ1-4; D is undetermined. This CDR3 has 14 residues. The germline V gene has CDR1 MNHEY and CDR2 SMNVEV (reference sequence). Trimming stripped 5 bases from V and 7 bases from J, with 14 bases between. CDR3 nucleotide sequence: TGTGCCAGCAGTCCCACCCCCAGAAGTGAAAAACTGTTTTTT. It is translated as CASSPTPRSEKLFF.

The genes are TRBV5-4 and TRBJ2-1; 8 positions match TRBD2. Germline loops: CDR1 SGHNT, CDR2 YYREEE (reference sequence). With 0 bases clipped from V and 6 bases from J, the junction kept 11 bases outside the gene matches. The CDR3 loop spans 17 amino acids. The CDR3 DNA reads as TGTGCCAGCAGCTTGGAGGCAAGGGCGGGAGGCTCCAATGAGCAGTTCTTC. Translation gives CASSLEARAGGSNEQFF.

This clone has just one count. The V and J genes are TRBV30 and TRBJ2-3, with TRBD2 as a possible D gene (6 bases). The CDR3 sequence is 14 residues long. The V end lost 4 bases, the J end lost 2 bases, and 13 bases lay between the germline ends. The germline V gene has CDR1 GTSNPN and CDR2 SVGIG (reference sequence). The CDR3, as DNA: TGTGCCTGGACCCGCGGCGGGACCACAGATACGCAGTATTTT. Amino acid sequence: CAWTRGGTTDTQYF.

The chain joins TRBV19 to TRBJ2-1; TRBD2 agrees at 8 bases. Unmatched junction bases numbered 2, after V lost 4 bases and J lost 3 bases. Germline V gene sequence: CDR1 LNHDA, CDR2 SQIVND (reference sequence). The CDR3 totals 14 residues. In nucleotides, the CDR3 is TGTGCCAGTAGTACTAGCGGGCGCTACAATGAGCAGTTCTTC. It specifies CASSTSGRYNEQFF.

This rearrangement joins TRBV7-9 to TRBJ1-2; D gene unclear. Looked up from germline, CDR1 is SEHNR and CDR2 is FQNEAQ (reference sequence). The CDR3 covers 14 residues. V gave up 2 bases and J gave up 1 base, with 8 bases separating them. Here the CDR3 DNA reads TGTGCCAGCAGCTTAATTGGGCTTAACTATGGCTACACCTTC. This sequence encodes CASSLIGLNYGYTF.

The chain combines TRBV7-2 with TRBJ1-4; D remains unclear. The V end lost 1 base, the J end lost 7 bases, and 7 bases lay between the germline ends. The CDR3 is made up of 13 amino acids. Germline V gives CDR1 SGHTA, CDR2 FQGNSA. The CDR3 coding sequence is TGTGCCAGCAGCTTAGGGGCATCTGAAAAACTGTTTTTT. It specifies CASSLGASEKLFF.

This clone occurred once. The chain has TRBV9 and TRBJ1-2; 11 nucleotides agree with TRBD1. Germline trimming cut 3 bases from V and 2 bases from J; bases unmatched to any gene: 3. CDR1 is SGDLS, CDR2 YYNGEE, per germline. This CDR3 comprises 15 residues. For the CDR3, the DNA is TGTGCCAGCAGCGCGGGGACAGGGGGGAACTATGGCTACACCTTC. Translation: CASSAGTGGNYGYTF.

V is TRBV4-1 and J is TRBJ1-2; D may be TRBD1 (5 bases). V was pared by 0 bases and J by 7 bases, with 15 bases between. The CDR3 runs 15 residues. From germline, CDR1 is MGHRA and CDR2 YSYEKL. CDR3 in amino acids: CASSQDNTGSFGYTF. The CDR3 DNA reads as TGCGCCAGCAGCCAAGATAATACAGGTTCTTTTGGCTACACCTTC.

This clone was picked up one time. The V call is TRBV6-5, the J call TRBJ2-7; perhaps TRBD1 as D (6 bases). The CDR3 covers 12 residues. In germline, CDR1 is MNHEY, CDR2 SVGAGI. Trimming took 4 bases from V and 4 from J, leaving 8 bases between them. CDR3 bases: TGTGCCAGCAGTTCGAGGGGGTACGAGCAGTACTTC. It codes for CASSSRGYEQYF.

Written as DNA, the CDR3 is TGTGCCAGCAGCTTAGAATTAGGGACTTCGACCTACGAGCAGTACTTC. It codes for CASSLELGTSTYEQYF. The chain links TRBV13 to TRBJ2-7, with D perhaps TRBD2 (6 bases). Germline V CDR1 and CDR2: PRHDT, FYEKMQ (reference sequence). Trimming took 1 base from V and 2 from J, leaving 15 bases between them. This CDR3 has 16 amino acids.